Following are 27 T cell receptor beta chains from one sample sequenced in a study of blood T cell repertoires in COVID-19. Measured with immunoSEQ multiplex PCR; TCRdb has only the in-frame clones, and not every one. Of fewer than 350,000 clones listed, roughly 86% were seen once; the top ten hold just under 9.5%. Sequencing was carried out using peripheral blood. Receptor source: a man younger than 30 with active or convalescent COVID-19.

This chain joins TRBV7-9 and TRBJ1-3; D not resolved. This CDR3 has 15 residues. The V and J ends lost 4 bases and 0 bases respectively, with 10 bases between them. The germline gives CDR1 SEHNR, CDR2 FQNEAQ (reference sequence). Here the CDR3 reads CASSYQDSSGNTIYF. The CDR3 DNA is TGTGCCAGCAGCTACCAAGATAGCTCTGGAAACACCATATATTTT.

This chain connects TRBV14 to TRBJ2-3, with 10 positions matching TRBD2. Germline trimming cut 4 bases from V and 0 bases from J; bases unmatched to any gene: 7. Germline CDR1 and CDR2: SGHDN and FVKESK. This CDR3 spans 17 amino acids. The CDR3 DNA follows: TGTGCCAGCAGCCCCCGGACTAGCGGAACTAGCACAGATACGCAGTATTTT. This gives the protein CASSPRTSGTSTDTQYF.

This clone was observed a single time. V is TRBV7-6 and J is TRBJ2-7; possible D gene TRBD2, 6 bases. This CDR3 is 16 amino acids long. Germline V lookup: CDR1 SGHVS, CDR2 FNYEAQ. The V end was cut by 4 bases, the J end by 2 bases, with 18 bases between. The CDR3 sequence: CASSSNFGTSPYEQYF. The CDR3 DNA reads as TGTGCCAGCAGCTCCAACTTCGGGACTTCCCCCTACGAGCAGTACTTC.

This chain joins TRBV15 and TRBJ2-3, with D perhaps matching TRBD1 (6 bases). Trimming removed 6 bases at V and 3 bases at J, with 22 bases between. This CDR3 comprises 17 residues. CDR1 and CDR2 from the germline V gene are LNHNV and YYDKDF (reference sequence). Here the CDR3 reads CATRANQGRGKTDTQYF. The DNA of the CDR3 is TGTGCCACCAGAGCCAATCAGGGCAGGGGAAAGACAGATACGCAGTATTTT.

This clone was picked up a small number of times. The gene calls are TRBV6-5 and TRBJ2-2; a weak D match, TRBD1 (6 bases). CDR1 and CDR2 from the germline V gene are MNHEY and SVGAGI. V was trimmed by 5 bases and J by 5 bases, leaving 12 bases between them. The CDR3 is 14 residues long. CDR3 loop: CASSQYTGTGELFF. CDR3 bases: TGTGCCAGCAGTCAATATACAGGGACCGGGGAGCTGTTTTTT.

V is TRBV18 and J is TRBJ1-2; no firm D call. Germline V gene lookup returns CDR1 KGHSH and CDR2 LQKENI. The CDR3 consists of 13 residues. Trimming removed 6 bases at V and 4 bases at J, with 12 bases between. In DNA, the CDR3 is TGTGCCAGCTCCCGGAGGGATGCCTATGGCTACACCTTC. Its protein product is CASSRRDAYGYTF.

The chain uses TRBV4-3 and TRBJ1-1, with TRBD1 matching 7 bases. CDR3 length: 16 amino acids. After removal of 0 bases from V and 3 bases from J, the junction contained 7 bases not matched to a gene. Germline V lookup: CDR1 LGHNA, CDR2 YSLEER. The CDR3 nucleotides read TGCGCCAGCAGCCAAGATCAGGGGGGAGTTGACACTGAAGCTTTCTTT. It encodes CASSQDQGGVDTEAFF.

J is TRBJ1-2 and V is TRBV12-3 or TRBV12-4; unclear D gene. The CDR3 runs to 11 residues. Trimming left V 3 bases short and J 10 bases short, with 9 bases between. In nucleotides, the CDR3 is TGTGCCAGCAGTTTTGGGGAGACCTACACCTTC. Residues: CASSFGETYTF.

The CDR3 DNA is TGTGCCAGCAGCCCACGGGACTCGGGGGGCCCCTCCGATGAGCAGTTCTTC. Its protein product is CASSPRDSGGPSDEQFF. V is TRBV13 and J is TRBJ2-1; a weak D match, TRBD2 (7 bases). Germline lookup yields CDR1 PRHDT and CDR2 FYEKMQ (reference sequence). V was clipped by 5 bases and J by 8 bases, with 25 bases between them. The CDR3 is 17 residues long.

This clone was observed a single time. The chain employs TRBV11-2 and TRBJ2-7; possible D gene TRBD1, 6 bases. The V gene lost 4 bases and the J gene lost 3 bases, with 16 bases spanning the gap. CDR1 is SGHAT and CDR2 is FQNNGV in the germline V gene. This CDR3 is built from 15 residues. CDR3 amino acids: CASSSMTGWNYEQYF. DNA for the CDR3: TGTGCCAGCAGCTCGATGACAGGATGGAACTACGAGCAGTACTTC.

This chain joins TRBV5-1 and TRBJ2-3, with 8 positions matching TRBD2. Germline V gene lookup returns CDR1 SGHRS and CDR2 YFSETQ. This CDR3 comprises 17 residues. V lost 4 bases and J lost 6; bases outside the gene matches: 16. This chain's CDR3 is CASSIGFAGGTGDTQYF. In DNA form, the CDR3 reads TGCGCCAGCAGCATCGGATTCGCGGGGGGTACCGGCGATACGCAGTATTTT.

The J gene is TRBJ1-1, the V gene TRBV19, with D hard to call. The CDR3 length is 11 residues. V shed 5 bases and J shed 3 bases, with 4 bases lying between them. Germline CDR1 reads LNHDA; CDR2 reads SQIVND (reference sequence). CDR3 sequence reads: CASSVYTEAFF. The DNA for the CDR3 is TGTGCCAGTAGTGTATACACTGAAGCTTTCTTT.

The chain joins TRBV2 to TRBJ1-1, with TRBD1 as a possible D gene (6 bases). The CDR3 loop spans 14 amino acids. V was shortened by 5 bases and J by 0 bases, with 10 bases between the two germline ends. Germline V lookup: CDR1 SNHLY, CDR2 FYNNEI. CDR3 in amino acids: CASSPGTMNTEAFF. The DNA for the CDR3 is TGTGCCAGCAGTCCCGGGACAATGAACACTGAAGCTTTCTTT.

The chain employs TRBV14 and TRBJ1-2, with 9 nucleotides matching TRBD1. In germline, CDR1 is SGHDN, CDR2 FVKESK. The CDR3 is 16 amino acids. Trimming at V came to 4 bases and at J to 6 bases, leaving 12 bases not matched to a gene. In DNA, the CDR3 is TGTGCCAGCAGCCGACCGGGACAGGGCACCCTAAATGGCTACACCTTC. Translating it yields CASSRPGQGTLNGYTF.

This rearrangement joins TRBV19 to TRBJ2-5; no reliable D call. This CDR3 comprises 19 residues. Trimming left V 5 bases short and J 5 bases short, with 30 bases between. CDR1 and CDR2 (germline): LNHDA, SQIVND (reference sequence). CDR3 DNA sequence: TGTGCCAGTAGTTGGTCCATTTTGCCAGGCAGTGTTAGTTGGGAGACCCAGTACTTC. Translating it yields CASSWSILPGSVSWETQYF.

In this sample, this clone turned up once. V gene TRBV7-9 combines with J gene TRBJ2-3; maybe TRBD2 (6 bases). V shed 4 bases and J shed 0 bases, with 14 bases lying between them. Germline-derived CDR1 and CDR2 are SEHNR and FQNEAQ (reference sequence). This CDR3 contains 16 residues. CDR3 protein: CASSSPRGKSTDTQYF. Written as DNA, the CDR3 is TGTGCCAGCAGCTCCCCTCGGGGGAAAAGCACAGATACGCAGTATTTT.

V is TRBV13 and J is TRBJ2-5; 10 bases match TRBD2. CDR3 length: 17 residues. V trimming: 4 bases; J trimming: 4 bases; junction bases outside the gene matches: 12. The germline CDR1 and CDR2 sequences are PRHDT and FYEKMQ (reference sequence). The CDR3 coding sequence is TGTGCCAGCAGCTCTACAGCGGGGGGGCCTTGGAGAGAGACCCAGTACTTC. Translating gives CASSSTAGGPWRETQYF.

This clone was recorded a few times. The chain recombines TRBV9 with TRBJ2-1; weak D call: TRBD2 (6 bases). Trimming shortened V by 3 bases and J by 11 bases, and 15 bases separated the two germline ends. The germline V gene has CDR1 SGDLS and CDR2 YYNGEE. This CDR3 contains 13 residues. The CDR3, as DNA: TGTGCCAGCAGCGGCCCGGGACTGGAGAAGCAGTTCTTC. Its protein is CASSGPGLEKQFF.

V usage is TRBV7-2 and J usage is TRBJ2-3, with D hard to call. Germline assignment: CDR1 SGHTA and CDR2 FQGNSA. This CDR3 comprises 14 residues. The ends were cut back, 3 bases at V and 2 bases at J, with 9 bases in the middle. The CDR3 reads CASSFIAFTDTQYF. DNA for the CDR3: TGTGCCAGCAGCTTTATAGCCTTCACAGATACGCAGTATTTT.

This sequence joins TRBV28 and TRBJ1-4; 7 bases agree with TRBD1. This CDR3 is 15 amino acids long. The germline CDR1 and CDR2 sequences are MDHEN and SYDVKM. V lost 5 bases to trimming and J lost 4 bases; unmatched junction nucleotides: 7. Here the CDR3 DNA reads TGTGCCAGCAGTCCCCCGGCAGGGGGTAATGAAAAACTGTTTTTT. As protein: CASSPPAGGNEKLFF.

The V call is TRBV12-3 or TRBV12-4, the J call TRBJ1-2; 9 positions agree with TRBD1. Trimming removed 7 bases from V and 7 bases from J; junction bases left unmatched: 4. The CDR3 totals 12 residues. DNA for the CDR3: TGTGCCAGCACTAGGGACAGGGCTGGCTACACCTTC. It is translated as CASTRDRAGYTF.

This rearrangement joins TRBV6-5 to TRBJ1-1; D gene ambiguous. V lost 8 bases and J 6 bases, leaving 13 bases between the germline ends. Germline CDR1 is MNHEY and CDR2 is SVGAGI. This CDR3 spans 12 amino acids. The CDR3 nucleotides read TGTGCCAGCCGGGGTCCGGGCCCTGAAGCTTTCTTT. It encodes CASRGPGPEAFF.

CDR3 protein: CASSPQVGAVGELFF. The CDR3, as DNA: TGTGCCAGCAGCCCTCAAGTGGGGGCGGTCGGGGAGCTGTTTTTT. The chain carries TRBV7-8 and TRBJ2-2; D may be TRBD1 (6 bases). This CDR3 is built from 15 residues. Trimming took off 5 bases at V and 7 bases at J, with 17 bases between the two ends. Germline loops: CDR1 SGHVS, CDR2 FQNEAQ.

This clone showed up just a few times. CDR3 DNA sequence: TGTGCCAGCAGACAGGGGTCTGGCAATCAGCCCCAGCATTTT. It yields the protein CASRQGSGNQPQHF. The V call is TRBV27, the J call TRBJ1-5; 7 bases align to TRBD1. The CDR3 runs to 14 residues. Trimming cost V 6 bases and J 2 bases; bases outside gene matches: 4. Germline V gene lookup returns CDR1 MNHEY and CDR2 SMNVEV (reference sequence).

The chain employs TRBV29-1 and TRBJ2-5; maybe TRBD1 (6 bases). Germline CDR1 SQVTM, CDR2 ANQGSEA. V was shortened by 7 bases and J by 1 base, with 10 bases between the two germline ends. This CDR3 is 12 amino acids long. CDR3 protein: CSAQTGQETQYF. The DNA of the CDR3 is TGCAGCGCACAGACAGGCCAAGAGACCCAGTACTTC.

This clone occurred a few times. The chain recombines TRBV7-9 with TRBJ1-2, with 7 bases that match TRBD1. There are 14 residues in the CDR3. Trimming removed 4 bases from V and 8 bases from J; junction bases left unmatched: 10. The V gene's germline CDR1 is SEHNR and CDR2 FQNEAQ (reference sequence). The CDR3 region is CASSSTGVGLGYTF. The CDR3 DNA follows: TGTGCCAGCAGCTCTACAGGGGTGGGCCTAGGCTACACCTTC. Full variable domain (remainder filled in from reference TRBV7-9 and TRBJ1-2): DTGVSQNPRHKITKRGQNVTFRCDPISEHNRLYWYRQTLGQGPEFLTYFQNEAQLEKSRLLSDRFSAERPKGSFSTLEIQRTEQGDSAMYLCASSSTGVGLGYTFGSGTRLTVV.

In this sample, this clone turned up once. This chain joins TRBV19 and TRBJ1-5; TRBD1 matches at 7 bases. V trimming: 7 bases; J trimming: 6 bases; junction bases outside the gene matches: 12. This CDR3 contains 15 residues. Germline assignment: CDR1 LNHDA and CDR2 SQIVND (reference sequence). CDR3 DNA sequence: TGTGCCAGTACGACCTCAACAGGGGACCGTCAGCCCCAGCATTTT. This translates into CASTTSTGDRQPQHF. Using reference TRBV19 and TRBJ1-5 for the parts outside the CDR3, the full variable domain is DGGITQSPKYLFRKEGQNVTLSCEQNLNHDAMYWYRQDPGQGLRLIYYSQIVNDFQKGDIAEGYSVSREKKESFPLTVTSAQKNPTAFYLCASTTSTGDRQPQHFGDGTRLSIL.